Following are 19 T cell receptor beta chains from one sample sequenced in a study of blood T cells in healthy people across ages. Alongside a J-beta primer mix, a sample-barcoded 5' primer served in a second PCR lasting roughly 7 to 12 cycles. TCRdb re-called the 5' RACE reads through MiXCR, storing one row per CDR3 protein. The sample lists some 370,000 distinct CDR3 sequences, 50% to 60% occurring once. Sequenced material: blood. The receptor set was obtained from a man between 60 and 75 years old in good health.

The CDR3 reads CATSREKRTGETQYF. The CDR3 nucleotides are TGTGCCACCAGCAGGGAAAAAAGGACGGGGGAGACCCAGTACTTC. This chain links TRBV15 with TRBJ2-5, with a weak D call TRBD2 (5 bases). Germline CDR1 is LNHNV and CDR2 is YYDKDF (reference sequence). CDR3 length equals 15 residues. V was cut by 3 bases and J by 5 bases, with 16 bases left in between. The whole variable domain, filled in from reference TRBV15 and TRBJ2-5, reads DAMVIQNPRYQVTQFGKPVTLSCSQTLNHNVMYWYQQKSSQAPKLLFHYYDKDFNNEADTPDNFQSRRPNTSFCFLDIRSPGLGDTAMYLCATSREKRTGETQYFGPGTRLLVL.

The rearrangement links TRBV20-1 to TRBJ2-4; 12 bases match TRBD2. The J call is in doubt because the DNA end fits TRBJ2-7 better. This CDR3 is built from 15 residues. CDR1 and CDR2 from the germline V gene are DFQATT and SNEGSKA (reference sequence). CDR3: CSAPPTSGRFYEQYF. CDR3 nucleotides: TGCAGTGCTCCGCCGACTAGCGGGAGATTCTACGAGCAGTACTTC.

This clonotype occurred a few times. The rearrangement links TRBV20-1 to TRBJ1-1; D not certain. The CDR3 has 14 amino acids. Trimming took 3 bases from V and 0 from J, leaving 11 bases between them. Germline CDR1 DFQATT, CDR2 SNEGSKA (reference sequence). CDR3 in amino acids: CSASSAVLNTEAFF. In nucleotides, the CDR3 is TGCAGTGCTAGTTCGGCGGTCTTGAACACTGAAGCTTTCTTT.

The V and J genes are TRBV12-3 or TRBV12-4 and TRBJ2-1; TRBD2 agrees at 7 bases. CDR3 length: 15 amino acids. J lost 8 bases, V lost 4 bases, and 11 bases had no gene match. The CDR3 nucleotides are TGTGCCAGCAGTTCTCTAAGCGGGAAATCCTATGAGCAGTTCTTC. It translates to CASSSLSGKSYEQFF.

This sequence joins TRBV11-3 and TRBJ2-3, with 8 positions matching TRBD2. The CDR3 is 15 residues long. Germline V CDR1 and CDR2: SGHNT, YENEEA. Unmatched junction bases numbered 6, after V lost 1 base and J lost 6 bases. CDR3 amino acids: CASSLVGGGSDTQYF. Written as DNA, the CDR3 is TGTGCCAGCAGCTTAGTAGGCGGGGGGTCCGATACGCAGTATTTT.

This chain links TRBV5-1 with TRBJ2-6, with D tentatively TRBD1 (6 bases). Trimming took 4 bases from V and 0 from J, leaving 11 bases between them. CDR1 and CDR2 (germline): SGHRS, YFSETQ. There are 16 residues in the CDR3. CDR3 nucleotides: TGCGCCAGCAGCAGGACAGAGAGCTCTGGGGCCAACGTCCTGACTTTC. Amino acid sequence: CASSRTESSGANVLTF.

This clonotype showed up just once. A junction boundary mismatches the germline segment, possibly from a read error. V gene TRBV6-2 or TRBV6-3 combines with J gene TRBJ2-1; 9 positions match TRBD2. The CDR3 has 14 residues. Germline V gives CDR1 MNHEY, CDR2 SVGEGT. The CDR3 nucleotides read TGTACCAGCAGAATAAGCGGGGGGAACAATGAGCAGTTCTTC. This codes for CTSRISGGNNEQFF.

This clonotype occurred a few times. The rearrangement joins TRBV29-1 to TRBJ1-1; 7 bases line up with TRBD1. Germline CDR1 reads SQVTM; CDR2 reads ANQGSEA. The length of the CDR3 is 14 residues. Germline trimming cut 4 bases from V and 3 bases from J; bases unmatched to any gene: 8. The chain's CDR3 is CSVGAGGGYTEAFF. The CDR3 DNA reads TGCAGCGTTGGAGCAGGGGGAGGATACACTGAAGCTTTCTTT.

The genes are TRBV7-9 and TRBJ1-4; D not resolved. There are 13 residues in the CDR3. CDR1 is SEHNR, CDR2 FQNEAQ, per germline (reference sequence). The V end was cut by 2 bases, the J end by 5 bases, with 6 bases between. The CDR3 loop is CASSLLTNEKLFF. DNA for the CDR3: TGTGCCAGCAGCTTACTAACCAATGAAAAACTGTTTTTT.

The rearrangement joins TRBV9 to TRBJ1-4, with 8 bases that match TRBD1. CDR3 length: 17 residues. V lost 3 bases, J lost 3 bases, and 10 bases stayed unmatched. Germline V gives CDR1 SGDLS, CDR2 YYNGEE. CDR3 residues: CASSGDGQGIANEKLFF. CDR3 bases: TGTGCCAGCAGCGGAGACGGACAGGGAATTGCTAATGAAAAACTGTTTTTT.

The chain links TRBV27 to TRBJ2-1; D is unresolved. Germline V gives CDR1 MNHEY, CDR2 SMNVEV (reference sequence). CDR3 length equals 14 residues. Trimming cost V 2 bases and J 8 bases, with 13 bases left between them. The CDR3 DNA reads as TGTGCCAGCAGTTTAAGCCCCCTGGGCCATGAGCAGTTCTTC. This translates into CASSLSPLGHEQFF.

The J gene is TRBJ2-3, the V gene TRBV20-1; the match to TRBD2 covers 9 bases. The CDR3 is made up of 14 amino acids. Germline CDR1 DFQATT, CDR2 SNEGSKA (reference sequence). J lost 5 bases, V lost 5 bases, and 8 bases had no gene match. CDR3 in DNA: TGCAGTGCTGGGACTAGCTTGTCGGGAGATACGCAGTATTTT. Its translation is CSAGTSLSGDTQYF.

This clonotype was detected a few times. The rearrangement links TRBV5-1 to TRBJ2-3; no firm D call. The CDR3 contains 14 residues. Trimming cost V 1 base and J 2 bases, with 8 bases left between them. In germline, CDR1 is SGHRS, CDR2 YFSETQ. CDR3 nucleotides: TGCGCCAGCAGCTTGTGGGTAGACACAGATACGCAGTATTTT. This gives the protein CASSLWVDTDTQYF. The full variable domain, in which reference TRBV5-1 and TRBJ2-3 provide the parts outside the CDR3, is KAGVTQTPRYLIKTRGQQVTLSCSPISGHRSVSWYQQTPGQGLQFLFEYFSETQRNKGNFPGRFSGRQFSNSRSEMNVSTLELGDSALYLCASSLWVDTDTQYFGPGTRLTVL.

V usage is TRBV3-1 and J usage is TRBJ1-2; D ambiguous. V was cut by 4 bases and J by 5 bases, with 8 bases left in between. Germline V lookup: CDR1 LGHDT, CDR2 YNNKEL (reference sequence). The CDR3 is 12 residues long. In DNA, the CDR3 is TGTGCCAGCAGCCCGGGAACATATGGCTACACCTTC. Residues: CASSPGTYGYTF.

V gene TRBV20-1 combines with J gene TRBJ2-3; D is unclear. There are 16 residues in the CDR3. Between the trimmed V and J ends, which lost 0 bases and 3 bases, there was a span of 16 bases. Germline CDR1 reads DFQATT; CDR2 reads SNEGSKA (reference sequence). CDR3 sequence: CSARDPQGIRTDTQYF. CDR3 DNA sequence: TGCAGTGCTAGAGATCCGCAAGGGATAAGGACAGATACGCAGTATTTT.

This clonotype showed up many times. This rearrangement joins TRBV20-1 to TRBJ2-1; D remains unclear. Germline CDR1 and CDR2: DFQATT and SNEGSKA (reference sequence). The CDR3 runs to 11 residues. Trimming pared 6 bases from V and 7 bases from J, leaving 10 bases between. CDR3 sequence (DNA): TGCAGTGCCCAGTTCTTTAATGAGCAGTTCTTC. It encodes CSAQFFNEQFF.

This chain joins TRBV6-2 or TRBV6-3 and TRBJ2-7; D is tentatively TRBD1 or TRBD2 (7 bases each). The ends were cut back, 4 bases at V and 6 bases at J, with 22 bases in the middle. Germline V lookup: CDR1 MNHEY, CDR2 SVGEGT. This CDR3 has 16 residues. The CDR3 nucleotides read TGTGCCAGCAGTTCCCCCCAGGGGGGGAGATTAGGCGAGCAGTACTTC. Amino acid sequence: CASSSPQGGRLGEQYF.

The CDR3 protein is CASSSPGPTNYNEQFF. The CDR3 DNA follows: TGTGCCAGCAGTTCCCCGGGGCCTACCAACTACAATGAGCAGTTCTTC. This chain uses TRBV6-5 with TRBJ2-1; D is tentatively TRBD1 or TRBD2 (5 bases each). CDR1 is MNHEY and CDR2 is SVGAGI in the germline V gene. The CDR3 loop spans 16 amino acids. V shed 4 bases and J shed 3 bases, with 16 bases lying between them.

This chain connects TRBV7-9 to TRBJ1-6, with TRBD1 matching 7 bases. CDR3 length equals 15 residues. Germline V gene lookup returns CDR1 SEHNR and CDR2 FQNEAQ (reference sequence). The J segment lost 10 bases and the V segment lost 2 bases, leaving 8 bases of the junction unmatched. The CDR3 sequence is CASSLRGTGVSPLHF. CDR3 DNA: TGTGCCAGCAGCTTAAGGGGCACAGGGGTCTCACCCCTCCACTTT.